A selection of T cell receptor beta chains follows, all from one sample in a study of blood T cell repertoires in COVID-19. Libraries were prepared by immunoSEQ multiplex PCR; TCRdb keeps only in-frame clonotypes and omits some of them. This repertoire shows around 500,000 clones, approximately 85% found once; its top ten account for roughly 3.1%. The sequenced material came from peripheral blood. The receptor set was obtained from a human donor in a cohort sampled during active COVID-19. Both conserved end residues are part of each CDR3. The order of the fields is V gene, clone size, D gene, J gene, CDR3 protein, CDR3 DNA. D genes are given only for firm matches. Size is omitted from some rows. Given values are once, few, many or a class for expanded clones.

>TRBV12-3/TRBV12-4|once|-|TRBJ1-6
CASSLRTRSPLHF
TGTGCCAGCAGTTTACGGACACGGTCACCCCTCCACTTT
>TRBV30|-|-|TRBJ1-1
CAWSREGGTEAFF
TGTGCCTGGAGTAGGGAGGGAGGTACTGAAGCTTTCTTT
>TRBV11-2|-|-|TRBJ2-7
CASSTSIHEQYF
TGTGCCAGCAGCACTAGCATCCACGAGCAGTACTTC
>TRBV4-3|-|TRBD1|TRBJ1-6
CASSQETGTGNSPLHF
TGCGCCAGCAGCCAAGAGACGGGGACAGGGAATTCACCCCTCCACTTT
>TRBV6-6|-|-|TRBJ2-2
CASRRDRRNTGELFF
TGTGCCAGCCGAAGAGACAGGAGGAACACCGGGGAGCTGTTTTTT
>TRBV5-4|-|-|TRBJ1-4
CASTLSPGQNEKLFF
TGTGCCAGCACCTTGTCCCCAGGGCAGAATGAAAAACTGTTTTTT
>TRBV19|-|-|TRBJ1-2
CASSIPNVGGSYGYTF
TGTGCCAGTAGTATACCCAATGTTGGGGGGAGCTATGGCTACACCTTC
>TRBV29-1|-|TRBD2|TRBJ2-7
CSVYGRTYEQYF
TGCAGCGTGTACGGGAGGACCTACGAGCAGTACTTC
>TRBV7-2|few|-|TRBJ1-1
CASSLSTTPNTEAFF
TGTGCCAGCAGCTTATCGACTACCCCGAACACTGAAGCTTTCTTT
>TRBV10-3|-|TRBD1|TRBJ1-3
CAIRGTGEFSGNTIYF
TGTGCCATCAGAGGGACAGGAGAATTCTCTGGAAACACCATATATTTT